Following are 18 T cell receptor beta chains from one sample sequenced in a study of blood T cell repertoires in COVID-19. Assay used: immunoSEQ multiplex PCR; TCRdb lists only in-frame clones, some missing. The table includes around 160,000 clones, about 86% detected once. The sequencing sample was made of peripheral blood. The receptors derive from a woman older than 75 with acute or convalescent COVID-19.

CDR3 loop: CASSVLVSNNEQFF. CDR3 DNA: TGTGCCAGCAGCGTACTAGTCTCAAACAATGAGCAGTTCTTC. The gene calls are TRBV9 and TRBJ2-1; D remains ambiguous. CDR1 and CDR2 (germline): SGDLS, YYNGEE. V shed 1 base and J shed 5 bases, with 10 bases lying between them. The CDR3 contains 14 residues.

V and J are TRBV27 and TRBJ2-1; D is ambiguous. CDR1 is MNHEY, CDR2 SMNVEV, per germline (reference sequence). The V gene lost 8 bases and the J gene lost 0 bases, with 8 bases spanning the gap. The CDR3 spans 13 residues. CDR3 sequence reads: CASSTSSYNEQFF. The CDR3 DNA reads TGTGCCAGCTCCACCAGCTCCTACAATGAGCAGTTCTTC.

The rearrangement links TRBV19 to TRBJ1-2; D might be TRBD1 (5 bases). The germline CDR1 and CDR2 sequences are LNHDA and SQIVND (reference sequence). V was shortened by 3 bases and J by 2 bases, with 7 bases between the two germline ends. The CDR3 sequence is 13 residues long. The CDR3 protein is CASSIAGNYGYTF. CDR3 nucleotide sequence: TGTGCCAGTAGTATTGCAGGGAACTATGGCTACACCTTC. The full variable domain, in which reference TRBV19 and TRBJ1-2 provide the parts outside the CDR3, is DGGITQSPKYLFRKEGQNVTLSCEQNLNHDAMYWYRQDPGQGLRLIYYSQIVNDFQKGDIAEGYSVSREKKESFPLTVTSAQKNPTAFYLCASSIAGNYGYTFGSGTRLTVV.

J is TRBJ2-1 and V is TRBV27; 8 bases are a match to TRBD2. The CDR3 contains 15 residues. The V and J ends lost 4 bases and 8 bases, in that order; junction bases with no gene match: 10. CDR1 and CDR2 (germline): MNHEY, SMNVEV (reference sequence). The CDR3 loop is CASSSGGAVHYEQFF. In DNA, the CDR3 is TGTGCCAGCAGTTCCGGGGGGGCAGTTCATTATGAGCAGTTCTTC.

The chain employs TRBV12-3 or TRBV12-4 and TRBJ1-2; TRBD1 is a possible D gene (5 bases). Trimming removed 0 bases at V and 8 bases at J, with 10 bases between. This CDR3 has 13 residues. The CDR3: CASSLAHPGGYTF. The CDR3, as DNA: TGTGCCAGCAGTTTAGCGCACCCAGGGGGCTACACCTTC.

The gene calls are TRBV7-6 and TRBJ2-2; TRBD2 matches at 12 bases. Germline lookup yields CDR1 SGHVS and CDR2 FNYEAQ. With V trimmed by 2 bases and J by 2 bases, 6 bases remained unmatched. The CDR3 runs 18 residues. CDR3 loop: CASSLPSSGRVNTGELFF. The CDR3 DNA follows: TGTGCCAGCAGCTTACCTTCTAGCGGGAGGGTAAACACCGGGGAGCTGTTTTTT.

The chain carries TRBV7-6 and TRBJ2-7; no clear D. This CDR3 has 13 residues. CDR1 and CDR2 from the germline V gene are SGHVS and FNYEAQ. The V and J ends lost 5 bases and 4 bases respectively, with 12 bases between them. CDR3 coding DNA: TGTGCCAGCAGCGCAAGACTGTCATACGAGCAGTACTTC. It codes for CASSARLSYEQYF.

The V and J genes are TRBV9 and TRBJ1-4; no clear D. V gave up 0 bases and J gave up 10 bases, with 16 bases separating them. The CDR3 spans 15 residues. Germline V CDR1 and CDR2: SGDLS, YYNGEE. The CDR3 here is CASSVEGRSSGKLFF. For the CDR3, the DNA is TGTGCCAGCAGCGTAGAAGGGAGGAGTAGCGGAAAACTGTTTTTT.

This clone appeared once. The chain joins TRBV19 to TRBJ1-6; 11 bases line up with TRBD1. J was trimmed by 0 bases and V by 8 bases; bases with no gene match: 6. Germline V gives CDR1 LNHDA, CDR2 SQIVND (reference sequence). The CDR3 contains 17 residues. The CDR3 reads CASRPGQGVSYNSPLHF. The CDR3 DNA reads as TGTGCCAGTCGACCGGGACAGGGGGTCTCCTATAATTCACCCCTCCACTTT.

The J gene is TRBJ2-2, the V gene TRBV6-2 or TRBV6-3; 7 positions agree with TRBD2. The CDR3 contains 14 residues. Germline V gives CDR1 MNHEY, CDR2 SVGEGT. Trimming removed 4 bases from V and 2 bases from J; junction bases left unmatched: 1. The CDR3 coding sequence is TGTGCCAGCAGTTTGACTAGCAACACCGGGGAGCTGTTTTTT. This codes for CASSLTSNTGELFF.

The J gene is TRBJ2-2, the V gene TRBV28; possible D gene TRBD1, 6 bases. V was clipped by 8 bases and J by 4 bases, with 17 bases between them. The CDR3 is 15 amino acids. Per the germline V gene, CDR1 is MDHEN and CDR2 is SYDVKM. This CDR3 is CASATGKGFTGELFF. The CDR3 DNA reads TGTGCCAGCGCTACAGGGAAGGGGTTCACCGGGGAGCTGTTTTTT. Variable domain in full (rest from reference TRBV28 and TRBJ2-2): DVKVTQSSRYLVKRTGEKVFLECVQDMDHENMFWYRQDPGLGLRLIYFSYDVKMKEKGDIPEGYSVSREKKERFSLILESASTNQTSMYLCASATGKGFTGELFFGEGSRLTVL.

This chain uses TRBV7-8 with TRBJ2-3; D gene uncertain. The CDR3 sequence is 17 residues long. The V end was cut by 5 bases, the J end by 1 base, with 19 bases between. Germline loops: CDR1 SGHVS, CDR2 FQNEAQ. DNA for the CDR3: TGTGCCAGCAGCCTTTCTGTCGGTGGGCAGCGCACAGATACGCAGTATTTT. Translated, it gives CASSLSVGGQRTDTQYF.

This clone was observed a handful of times. The gene calls are TRBV24-1 and TRBJ1-2; 10 nucleotides align to TRBD1. CDR1 KGHDR and CDR2 SFDVKD come from the germline V gene. CDR3 size: 14 residues. With V trimmed by 5 bases and J by 8 bases, 7 bases remained unmatched. This chain's CDR3 is CATSGTGGIEGYTF. CDR3 DNA sequence: TGTGCCACCAGTGGGACAGGGGGAATTGAAGGCTACACCTTC.

V is TRBV6-6 and J is TRBJ2-7; TRBD2 agrees at 8 bases. Trimming took 10 bases from V and 3 from J; bases not matched to a gene: 5. The CDR3 is 12 residues long. The germline gives CDR1 MNHNY, CDR2 SVGAGI (reference sequence). The CDR3, as DNA: TGTGCCACCTCCGGGACTAGCTACGAGCAGTACTTC. Its protein is CATSGTSYEQYF.

The rearrangement links TRBV7-6 to TRBJ1-2; 9 bases are shared with TRBD1. Germline V gene lookup returns CDR1 SGHVS and CDR2 FNYEAQ. This CDR3 has 16 residues. Trimming cost V 5 bases and J 5 bases; bases outside gene matches: 12. The chain's CDR3 is CASSPGQGRPPYGYTF. As DNA, the CDR3 is TGTGCCAGCAGCCCAGGACAGGGGAGACCCCCTTATGGCTACACCTTC.

The chain combines TRBV6-6 with TRBJ2-7, with TRBD2 identical over 9 bases. CDR1 is MNHNY and CDR2 is SVGAGI in the germline V gene (reference sequence). There are 13 residues in the CDR3. V shed 9 bases and J 0 bases; nucleotides not matched to a gene: 3. CDR3 sequence (DNA): TGTGCCAGTAAGCGGGGGGTCTCCTACGAGCAGTACTTC. As protein: CASKRGVSYEQYF.

Only one count was recorded for this clone. The chain is built from TRBV27 and TRBJ1-2; TRBD1 aligns across 8 bases. The CDR3 loop spans 16 amino acids. After removal of 0 bases from V and 1 base from J, the junction contained 4 bases not matched to a gene. Germline V CDR1 and CDR2: MNHEY, SMNVEV (reference sequence). As DNA, the CDR3 is TGTGCCAGCAGTTTATCCCCGACAGGGGTTAACTATGGCTACACCTTC. Amino acid sequence: CASSLSPTGVNYGYTF.

The chain couples TRBV3-1 (or the pseudogene TRBV3-2) to TRBJ2-7; 10 bases align to TRBD2. CDR1 is LGHDT, CDR2 YNNKEL, per germline (reference sequence). The CDR3 contains 15 residues. V was clipped by 3 bases and J by 2 bases; unmatched bases: 4. The CDR3 region has the DNA TGTGCCAGCAGCCACCACCTAGCGGGAGCCTACGAGCAGTACTTC. Protein sequence: CASSHHLAGAYEQYF.